The rows below give T cell receptor beta chains drawn from one sample of a study of blood T cell repertoires in COVID-19. TCRdb keeps only in-frame clones here, not all; method: immunoSEQ multiplex PCR. The sample holds approximately 250,000 clones, around 80% seen once. The sequenced material came from PBMCs or T cells enriched from blood (not recorded which). All receptors derive from a young man with acute COVID-19. Each CDR3 is given with its conserved first and last residue. Each record gives: J gene, D gene, V gene, clone size, CDR3 DNA, CDR3 protein. A D gene is named only where the DNA matches it firmly. Not every row has a clone size; where given, it reads once, few, many or a size class.

J gene: TRBJ1-3; D gene: -; V gene: TRBV20-1; clone size: -; CDR3 DNA: TGCAGTGCTCGGGAAGGAAACACCATATATTTT; CDR3 protein: CSAREGNTIYF
J gene: TRBJ2-6; D gene: TRBD2; V gene: TRBV5-1; clone size: -; CDR3 DNA: TGCGCCAGCAGCCGGGGGACTAGCGGGGGTCCGGGCTCTGGGGCCAACGTCCTGACTTTC; CDR3 protein: CASSRGTSGGPGSGANVLTF
J gene: TRBJ1-2; D gene: TRBD1; V gene: TRBV7-6; clone size: -; CDR3 DNA: TGTGCCAGCAGCATTCAGGGGGCCAACGGTAGAGATGGCTACACCTTC; CDR3 protein: CASSIQGANGRDGYTF
J gene: TRBJ1-3; D gene: TRBD1; V gene: TRBV11-3; clone size: -; CDR3 DNA: TGTGCCAGCAGCTTCGGACAGGGTACCTCTGGAAACACCATATATTTT; CDR3 protein: CASSFGQGTSGNTIYF
J gene: TRBJ2-4; D gene: -; V gene: TRBV24-1; clone size: -; CDR3 DNA: TGTGCCACCAGTGTGGAGGGATTAAACATTCAGTACTTC; CDR3 protein: CATSVEGLNIQYF
J gene: TRBJ2-1; D gene: TRBD2; V gene: TRBV19; clone size: -; CDR3 DNA: TGTGCCAGTAAACCCGGGACTAGTTACAATGAGCAGTTCTTC; CDR3 protein: CASKPGTSYNEQFF
J gene: TRBJ2-5; D gene: TRBD2; V gene: TRBV19; clone size: -; CDR3 DNA: TGTGCCACCGGAGGGGGGAGGACTAGCGGGAGTCGAAAGACCCAGTACTTC; CDR3 protein: CATGGGRTSGSRKTQYF
J gene: TRBJ1-4; D gene: -; V gene: TRBV7-2; clone size: few; CDR3 DNA: TGTGCCAGCAGTACACTCCGGGGGGCGGTTAATGAAAAACTGTTTTTT; CDR3 protein: CASSTLRGAVNEKLFF
J gene: TRBJ1-5; D gene: -; V gene: TRBV7-8; clone size: once; CDR3 DNA: TGTGCCAGCAGCTTAGCAGGGGGAAGCAATCAGCCCCAGCATTTT; CDR3 protein: CASSLAGGSNQPQHF
J gene: TRBJ2-1; D gene: TRBD2; V gene: TRBV11-2; clone size: -; CDR3 DNA: TGTGCCAGCAGCCCGGCGGGACTAGCGGACAATGAGCAGTTCTTC; CDR3 protein: CASSPAGLADNEQFF
J gene: TRBJ2-1; D gene: TRBD1; V gene: TRBV6-5; clone size: -; CDR3 DNA: TGTGCCACCCAAACCGGGACAGGGGGAGGGAATGAGCAGTTCTTC; CDR3 protein: CATQTGTGGGNEQFF
J gene: TRBJ2-2; D gene: -; V gene: TRBV7-3; clone size: -; CDR3 DNA: TGTGCCAGCAGCTTAATAACCGGGGAGCTGTTTTTT; CDR3 protein: CASSLITGELFF
J gene: TRBJ2-5; D gene: TRBD1; V gene: TRBV5-1; clone size: once; CDR3 DNA: TGCGCCAGCAGCCTAGGACAGGGGGCGCAGGAGACCCAGTACTTC; CDR3 protein: CASSLGQGAQETQYF
J gene: TRBJ2-5; D gene: TRBD1; V gene: TRBV24-1; clone size: -; CDR3 DNA: TGTGCCACCAGCACGTGGACAGGGGACCAGCCGCCTTACCAAGAGACCCAGTACTTC; CDR3 protein: CATSTWTGDQPPYQETQYF
J gene: TRBJ2-6; D gene: -; V gene: TRBV27; clone size: -; CDR3 DNA: TGTGCCAGCAGTCTGAGAGACAGCACCTACGGCGCCAACGTCCTGACTTTC; CDR3 protein: CASSLRDSTYGANVLTF
J gene: TRBJ2-1; D gene: -; V gene: TRBV21-1; clone size: -; CDR3 DNA: TGTGCCAGCAGCAAAGCGTCTATCCAGCGGGAGGCTGACCACAATGAGCAGTTCTTC; CDR3 protein: CASSKASIQREADHNEQFF
J gene: TRBJ2-2; D gene: -; V gene: TRBV7-2; clone size: -; CDR3 DNA: TGTGCCAGCAGCTTAGGCCCGGGTCCCGGGGAGCTGTTTTTT; CDR3 protein: CASSLGPGPGELFF
J gene: TRBJ2-1; D gene: -; V gene: TRBV12-5; clone size: -; CDR3 DNA: TGTGCTAGTGGTTCTAGGTCCTACAATGAGCAGTTCTTC; CDR3 protein: CASGSRSYNEQFF
J gene: TRBJ1-2; D gene: -; V gene: TRBV2; clone size: once; CDR3 DNA: TGTGCCAGCAGTGTTCTCGGGGAGGAGAGCTACACCTTC; CDR3 protein: CASSVLGEESYTF
J gene: TRBJ2-2; D gene: TRBD2; V gene: TRBV19; clone size: -; CDR3 DNA: TGTGCCACCACTGGGGCTAGCGGGGGGTTTGCCGGGGAGCTGTTTTTT; CDR3 protein: CATTGASGGFAGELFF
J gene: TRBJ2-5; D gene: TRBD1; V gene: TRBV9; clone size: -; CDR3 DNA: TGTGCCAGCTCTACCGCCGGACAGGGAGGAAGAGAGACCCAGTACTTC; CDR3 protein: CASSTAGQGGRETQYF
J gene: TRBJ1-4; D gene: -; V gene: TRBV5-5; clone size: -; CDR3 DNA: TGTGCCAGCAGGGAGGACAGTGGAACGTCCAATGAAAAACTGTTTTTT; CDR3 protein: CASREDSGTSNEKLFF
J gene: TRBJ2-5; D gene: TRBD2; V gene: TRBV9; clone size: -; CDR3 DNA: TGTGCCAGCAGCCCACTAGCGTCGCCCCAAGAGACCCAGTACTTC; CDR3 protein: CASSPLASPQETQYF
J gene: TRBJ1-2; D gene: TRBD1; V gene: TRBV5-6; clone size: -; CDR3 DNA: TGTGCCAGCAGCTTGACTCTATCCGGGACAGGGACTGGCTACACCTTC; CDR3 protein: CASSLTLSGTGTGYTF
J gene: TRBJ2-2; D gene: TRBD1; V gene: TRBV7-9; clone size: -; CDR3 DNA: TGTGCCAGCAGCTTTACTCAGGGGGCGGTCACCGGGGAGCTGTTTTTT; CDR3 protein: CASSFTQGAVTGELFF
J gene: TRBJ1-1; D gene: -; V gene: TRBV7-2; clone size: -; CDR3 DNA: TGTGCCAGCAGCTTACAGGGGAGGGTCACTGAAGCTTTCTTT; CDR3 protein: CASSLQGRVTEAFF
J gene: TRBJ2-2; D gene: -; V gene: TRBV11-2; clone size: -; CDR3 DNA: TGTGCCAGCAGCCTCCTCCTCACCGGGGAGCTGTTTTTT; CDR3 protein: CASSLLLTGELFF
J gene: TRBJ1-1; D gene: TRBD1; V gene: TRBV10-2; clone size: -; CDR3 DNA: TGCGCCAGCACCCTGACAGGGGGCACTGAAGCTTTCTTT; CDR3 protein: CASTLTGGTEAFF
J gene: TRBJ2-3; D gene: TRBD1; V gene: TRBV20-1; clone size: once; CDR3 DNA: TGCAGTGCTAGTCGTGGCAGGGGGCTTGTAGATACGCAGTATTTT; CDR3 protein: CSASRGRGLVDTQYF
J gene: TRBJ1-3; D gene: TRBD1; V gene: TRBV30; clone size: -; CDR3 DNA: TGTGCCTGGAGTTTTACAGGGGGCCCTGGAAACACCATATATTTT; CDR3 protein: CAWSFTGGPGNTIYF
J gene: TRBJ1-5; D gene: -; V gene: TRBV18; clone size: -; CDR3 DNA: TGTGCCAGCTCCTCGGGTCTGGGCAATCAGCCCCAGCATTTT; CDR3 protein: CASSSGLGNQPQHF
J gene: TRBJ1-2; D gene: TRBD1; V gene: TRBV6-5; clone size: -; CDR3 DNA: TGTGCCAGCAGTTATGGCGCAGACAGGGCGGGCTACACCTTC; CDR3 protein: CASSYGADRAGYTF
J gene: TRBJ1-2; D gene: -; V gene: TRBV3-1/TRBV3-2; clone size: -; CDR3 DNA: TGTGCCAGCAGCCAAAGAGGGATCTACTATGGCTACACCTTC; CDR3 protein: CASSQRGIYYGYTF
J gene: TRBJ2-2; D gene: -; V gene: TRBV7-9; clone size: -; CDR3 DNA: TGTGCCAGCAGCTTAAGCCCCGGAGGCGGGGAGCTGTTTTTT; CDR3 protein: CASSLSPGGGELFF
J gene: TRBJ1-1; D gene: -; V gene: TRBV10-3; clone size: -; CDR3 DNA: TGTGCCATCACCTTTAGCGAGGACACTGAAGCTTTCTTT; CDR3 protein: CAITFSEDTEAFF
J gene: TRBJ2-5; D gene: TRBD1; V gene: TRBV27; clone size: -; CDR3 DNA: TGTGCCAGCAGTCACGGACAGGGGCTGGAGACCCAGTACTTC; CDR3 protein: CASSHGQGLETQYF
J gene: TRBJ1-6; D gene: -; V gene: TRBV19; clone size: -; CDR3 DNA: TGTGCCAGTTCGGGACTCCCGGCTGGGAATTCACCCCTCCACTTT; CDR3 protein: CASSGLPAGNSPLHF
J gene: TRBJ2-2; D gene: -; V gene: TRBV19; clone size: -; CDR3 DNA: TGTGCCAGTACCCCGCCGTCGGTGACCGGGGAGCTGTTTTTT; CDR3 protein: CASTPPSVTGELFF
J gene: TRBJ1-2; D gene: -; V gene: TRBV28; clone size: -; CDR3 DNA: TGTGCCAGCACCATCCAGGGATTTGCTTATGGCTACACCTTC; CDR3 protein: CASTIQGFAYGYTF
J gene: TRBJ1-2; D gene: -; V gene: TRBV27; clone size: -; CDR3 DNA: TGTGCCAGCAGTTCCGGACAAGGGAACTATGGCTACACCTTC; CDR3 protein: CASSSGQGNYGYTF
J gene: TRBJ2-3; D gene: TRBD2; V gene: TRBV6-5; clone size: once; CDR3 DNA: TGTGCCAGCAGTTACCAGCGGGAGACGGTGACAGATACGCAGTATTTT; CDR3 protein: CASSYQRETVTDTQYF
J gene: TRBJ2-3; D gene: TRBD2; V gene: TRBV11-2; clone size: -; CDR3 DNA: TGTGCCAGCAGCTTAGAGCGGGGGGGCACAGATACGCAGTATTTT; CDR3 protein: CASSLERGGTDTQYF
J gene: TRBJ2-1; D gene: TRBD2; V gene: TRBV6-5; clone size: -; CDR3 DNA: TGTGCCAGCAGTTACAGACTAGCGGGGCTAAATGAGCAGTTCTTC; CDR3 protein: CASSYRLAGLNEQFF
J gene: TRBJ2-1; D gene: -; V gene: TRBV9; clone size: -; CDR3 DNA: TGTGCCAGCAGCCTCCGACTGACAGTCGAAATCCCCTCCTACAATGAGCAGTTCTTC; CDR3 protein: CASSLRLTVEIPSYNEQFF
J gene: TRBJ1-1; D gene: TRBD1; V gene: TRBV5-4; clone size: few; CDR3 DNA: TGTGCCAGCAGCTTAGGGACAGGCGTCTCTGAAGCTTTCTTT; CDR3 protein: CASSLGTGVSEAFF
J gene: TRBJ2-5; D gene: -; V gene: TRBV6-2/TRBV6-3; clone size: -; CDR3 DNA: TGTGCCAGCAGCCCACAAGACCTCGGCGTCGGGGAGACCCAGTACTTC; CDR3 protein: CASSPQDLGVGETQYF
J gene: TRBJ2-1; D gene: TRBD2; V gene: TRBV7-3; clone size: -; CDR3 DNA: TGTGCCAGCAGCTTAGACGCGGGACTAGCGGACAATGAGCAGTTCTTC; CDR3 protein: CASSLDAGLADNEQFF
J gene: TRBJ2-3; D gene: TRBD2; V gene: TRBV19; clone size: -; CDR3 DNA: TGTGCCAGTAGTATAAGAGCGGGGGGCCAGGGAGATACGCAGTATTTT; CDR3 protein: CASSIRAGGQGDTQYF
J gene: TRBJ1-2; D gene: TRBD1; V gene: TRBV5-6; clone size: few; CDR3 DNA: TGTGCCAGCAGCTTCCTTACCGGGACAGACTATGGCTACACCTTC; CDR3 protein: CASSFLTGTDYGYTF
J gene: TRBJ2-1; D gene: -; V gene: TRBV7-3; clone size: few; CDR3 DNA: TGTGCCAGCAGTCGGGACAAAAGCTCCTACAATGAGCAGTTCTTC; CDR3 protein: CASSRDKSSYNEQFF
J gene: TRBJ1-5; D gene: -; V gene: TRBV2; clone size: -; CDR3 DNA: TGTGCCAGCAGGAGGAGGGAAAGTCGAAATCAGCCCCAGCATTTT; CDR3 protein: CASRRRESRNQPQHF
J gene: TRBJ2-3; D gene: -; V gene: TRBV20-1; clone size: -; CDR3 DNA: TGCAGTGCCGAGCCAGGAGATACGCAGTATTTT; CDR3 protein: CSAEPGDTQYF
J gene: TRBJ1-1; D gene: -; V gene: TRBV11-2; clone size: -; CDR3 DNA: TGTGCCAGCAGCTTCCGTTCGAACACTGAAGCTTTCTTT; CDR3 protein: CASSFRSNTEAFF